This T cell receptor (beta chain) appears in the sequencing data of a study of cytomegalovirus exposure and HLA in healthy donors. CDR3 size: 15 residues. Germline V gene lookup returns CDR1 MNHNY and CDR2 SVGAGI (reference sequence). Trimming took 6 bases from V and 5 from J, leaving 18 bases between them. In the PCR, 60 Vbeta and 13 Jbeta primers were used. Repertoires were generated with immunoSEQ multiplex PCR, while TCRdb's copy carries only in-frame clones and drops some. Seen in this sample are 120,000 or so clones; the ten most common clones hold around 3.6%. The sequencing sample was made of PBMCs. The receptor comes from a man aged 18 to 35 in good health and CMV-seronegative. This sequence joins TRBV6-6 and TRBJ2-3; TRBD1 is a possible D gene (6 bases). CDR3 in DNA: TGTGCCAGCAGCGATGGCGGACAGACGGGAGATACGCAGTATTTT. Translation: CASSDGGQTGDTQYF.